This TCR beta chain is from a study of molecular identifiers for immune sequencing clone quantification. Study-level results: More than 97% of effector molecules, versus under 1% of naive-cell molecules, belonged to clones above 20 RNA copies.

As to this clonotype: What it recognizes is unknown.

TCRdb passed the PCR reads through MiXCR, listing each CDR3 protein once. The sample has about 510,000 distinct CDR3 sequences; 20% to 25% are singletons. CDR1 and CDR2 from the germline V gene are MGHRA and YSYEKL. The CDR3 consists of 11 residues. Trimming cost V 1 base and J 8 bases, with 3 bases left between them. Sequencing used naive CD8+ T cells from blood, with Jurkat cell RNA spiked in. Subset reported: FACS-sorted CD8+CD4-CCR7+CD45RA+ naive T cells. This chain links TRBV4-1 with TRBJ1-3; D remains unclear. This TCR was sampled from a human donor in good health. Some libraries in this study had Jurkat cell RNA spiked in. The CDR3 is CASSQADTIYF. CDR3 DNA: TGCGCCAGCAGCCAAGCCGACACCATATATTTT.